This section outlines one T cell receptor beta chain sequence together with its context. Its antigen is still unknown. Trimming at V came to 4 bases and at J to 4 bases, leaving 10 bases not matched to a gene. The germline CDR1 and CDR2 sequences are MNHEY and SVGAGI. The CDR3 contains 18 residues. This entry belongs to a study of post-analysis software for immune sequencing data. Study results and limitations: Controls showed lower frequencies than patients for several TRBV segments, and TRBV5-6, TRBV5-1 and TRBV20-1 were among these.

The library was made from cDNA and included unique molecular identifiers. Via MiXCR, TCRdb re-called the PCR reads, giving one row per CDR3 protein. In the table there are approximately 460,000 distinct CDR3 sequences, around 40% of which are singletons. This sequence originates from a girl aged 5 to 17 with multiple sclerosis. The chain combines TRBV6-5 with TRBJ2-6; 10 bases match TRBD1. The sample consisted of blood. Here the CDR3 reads CASSSPPGQGRGANVLTF. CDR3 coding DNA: TGTGCCAGCAGTTCCCCCCCGGGACAGGGGAGAGGGGCCAACGTCCTGACTTTC.